This T cell receptor (beta chain) was documented in a study of cytomegalovirus exposure and HLA in healthy donors (dated by TCRdb to 2016 to 2017). The study in broad terms: An earlier analysis of roughly 500 of the donors reported about 290 Gb of sequence data and some 120 million unique TCR beta sequences from some 180 million T cells. Approximately 310 gigabases of sequencing data and approximately 84 million unique TCR sequences were included in an early release covering several hundred HLA-typed donors. The genetic ancestry cluster associated with self-reported Caucasian donors included roughly four fifths of the roughly 390 genotyped donors. The aim of the study was to test whether cataloging public T cell receptors could identify signatures of past pathogen exposure. The study profiled the T cell repertoires of around 700 subjects by immunosequencing and related them to cytomegalovirus serostatus. Along with the approximately 700-subject first cohort, a separate validation cohort of approximately 110 different subjects was used. To predict cytomegalovirus infection status, the study combined high-throughput TCR immunosequencing, statistical association of individual TCRs with disease status, and machine learning. To study patterns of TCR occurrence, a later analysis re-analyzed previously published TCR beta repertoires from 500 to 850 donors and added high-resolution HLA genotyping. In the later analysis, no new phenotypic data were used to find candidate immune exposures; instead, reliance was placed on TCR beta sequences and their occurrence across donors. An earlier analysis of fewer than 750 of the donors used high-throughput TCR beta sequencing to judge whether each TCR beta V gene segment behaved as functional or pseudogenic. Alongside the repertoire data, information on donor age, sex, ethnicity and CMV serostatus was compiled. Genome-wide SNP genotypes for about 65% of the roughly 670 donors were used in a later genetic analysis, which treated that subset as a discovery cohort. All discovery cohort repertoires had been generated using a single sequencing platform. Both class I and class II loci were covered by HLA typing, at four-digit resolution. Typing coverage varied by locus: 629-630 donors for A, B, C, DRB1 and DQB1; 522 for DQA1; over 600 for DPA1; under 490 for DPB1. Because of strong linkage in the cohort, roughly five DR-DQ haplotypes were treated as single units for association and clustering. Among 398 genotyped donors of the cohort, an average of about 240,000 unique TCR beta nucleotide sequences were sequenced per donor, roughly a sixth of them non-productive. Broader findings and caveats from the paper: In a later analysis, more than 15,000 TCR beta sequences were associated with specific HLA alleles at a false discovery rate of 0.05. In a later analysis, HLA-associated TCR beta chains were found to be more clonally expanded and to have lower generation probabilities than equally common non-associated chains. In vitro tests confirmed that a few of the cytomegalovirus-associated TCR beta chains recognize cytomegalovirus antigens. Because some donors lacked HLA typing at each locus, the association tests relied only on the typed subset. A later analysis found that TCR association rates varied across HLA loci, with DRB1 alleles showing the most associated TCRs and HLA-C alleles the fewest. The classifier was reported to diagnose cytomegalovirus status with high specificity and sensitivity in both the original cohort and the validation cohort. In a later analysis, several top co-occurrence clusters were reported to appear linked to parvovirus B19, influenza, CMV and Epstein-Barr virus. A group of highly shared sequence variants was considered likely to be a technical artifact of the sequencing pipeline. Most CMV-associated TCR beta chains appeared to be HLA-restricted in a later analysis, and the HLA associations seemed to be driven largely by CMV exposure. According to a later genetic analysis, donors in an Asian-associated ancestry cluster had fewer N-insertions in productive TCRs than the roughly 700-donor mean. Linkage disequilibrium might explain the correlated functional status among segregating V segments, but an unknown experimental factor could not be excluded. The authors suggested that the approach could potentially be extended to other disease states and immunological phenotypes. In an earlier analysis of over 550 of the donors, most TCR beta V segments were observed in productive rearrangements about 87% or about 30% of the time, broadly matching IMGT annotations. V-gene and J-gene trimming of TCR beta chains was associated with a missense DCLRE1C variant in a later genetic analysis, and the association was replicated in an independent cohort. The study gave a list of roughly 150 TCR beta chains associated with cytomegalovirus. The earlier analysis of 587 of the donors excluded roughly 17 rarely observed V segments, including chromosome 9 orphons, because counts were too low. A further reported finding was that TCR beta sequences accurately predicted the HLA-A and HLA-B alleles for most subjects in the first cohort. For the cohort, immune exposure information was limited to CMV serostatus. Only TCR beta chains were sequenced in this cohort, and the absence of alpha or paired-chain data limited detectable features. Roughly uniform sequencing depth across donors was assumed in presence/absence analyses, although this assumption may not hold. Most TCR sequences were observed very rarely across donors, whereas some public TCRs were present in many individuals. Assigning TCR associations to individual alleles was difficult when HLA alleles, especially DR and DQ, strongly co-occurred.

To note about this clone: Which antigen it targets is not known. There are no base qualities to consult, and no much larger clone falls within one base.

The cohort was made up of roughly 670 healthy bone marrow donors. At the time of sampling, all cohort members were nominally healthy, though unrecorded immune exposures were likely present. The donor was CMV seronegative and belonged to the group of several hundred seronegative cohort members. Each donor provided a peripheral blood sample, and peripheral blood mononuclear cells were used for TCR beta sequencing. The Qiagen DNeasy Blood Extraction Kit was used to extract genomic DNA from the blood cell samples. The library was generated by the immunoSEQ multiplex PCR assay. For the multiplex PCR, a mixture combining 60 forward primers for TCR Vbeta segments and 13 reverse primers for TCR Jbeta segments was used. Amplification of the CDR3 region of rearranged TCR beta genes was performed with a multiplex PCR assay on genomic DNA. The Illumina HiSeq System was used to sequence the amplified TCR beta libraries as 87-base-pair reads. On the authors' methods: A later analysis counted tens of millions of unique TCR beta chains across the 550 to 700 repertoires, and approximately 11 million of these chains were shared by at least two donors. A nearest-neighbor algorithm error-corrected the raw reads and collapsed the reads into unique sequences, merging closely related sequences to remove PCR and sequencing errors. To assign V, D and J gene segments, CDR3 sequences were aligned to IMGT reference sequences. Each retained sequence needed at least a six-nucleotide match to both a V gene segment and a J gene segment. A rearrangement counted as productive if the CDR3 had no stop codons and remained in frame with V and J, and every other rearrangement counted as non-productive. Following IMGT convention, CDR3 was defined as the stretch from the second conserved V-encoded cysteine up to the conserved J-encoded phenylalanine. Sequences without an unambiguous match to a single V gene segment were excluded from the earlier analysis of approximately 560 of the donors. An earlier analysis of approximately 590 of the donors called V segments functional above 56.7% productive rearrangements and segregating when the between-donor standard deviation exceeded 5%. A statistical classification framework was built for diagnosing cytomegalovirus status from the catalog of TCR beta chain sequences. In a later analysis, TCR nucleotide sequences were compared against IMGT/GENE-DB human TR gene sequences so that V and J genes could be assigned. In a later analysis, CDR3 sequences and most-parsimonious VDJ recombination scenarios were assigned using the TCRdist pipeline. A later analysis defined each TCR beta chain by its CDR3 amino acid sequence plus V-gene family, and excluded reads lacking a unique V-gene family. In a later analysis, a few hundred highly shared, low-generation-probability nucleotide sequences were removed to address suspected cross-contamination and a sequencing artifact. A later analysis calculated a clonal expansion index for each public chain from normalized within-repertoire ranks of inferred template counts. In a later analysis, generation probabilities were computed with a VDJ recombination model fitted to out-of-frame rearrangements, and the resulting probabilities were checked against IGoR. In a later analysis, TCR-TCR, TCR-HLA and TCR-CMV co-occurrence was scored with hypergeometric tests, and a repertoire-size bias correction was applied to TCR pairs. To estimate false discovery rates, a later analysis permuted the HLA or CMV assignments 20 times. A later analysis grouped co-occurring TCRs with DBSCAN, adding TCRdist sequence similarity when clustering within HLA-allele-positive subsets. Repertoires with fewer than 30,000 or more than 120,000 public chains were left out of co-occurrence clustering, as were roughly five repertoires with anomalous nucleotide sharing. TCRdb took this table from immuneACCESS and kept in-frame rearrangements with V and J called. Such tables lack part of the clones; where checked against another copy, unresolved V genes explain under half of the gap, and the rest is unexplained. D and trimming come from the DNA, and the V and J calls and clone size come from that table. Recorded for this sample are around 190,000 clones; around 90% of them occurred a single time. The top ten clonotypes cover more than 1.5% of the sample.

Material for sequencing was PBMCs. The receptor comes from a woman between 18 and 29 years old in good health and CMV-seronegative.

This receptor has the CDR3 CAIRGQDTYTEAFF. The nucleotide sequence is given as TGTGCCATCAGGGGACAGGACACTTATACTGAAGCTTTCTTT. The V and J segments used are TRBV10-3 and TRBJ1-1; 8 bases in the middle match TRBD1. CDR1 is given as ENHRY and CDR2 as SYGVKD, both from the germline V gene. Trimming removed 6 bases from V and 5 bases from J; the gene matches leave 8 bases unexplained. Counted from cysteine to phenylalanine, this CDR3 has 14 amino acids. The CDR3 DNA has 42 bases and is translated from base 1.